This TCR beta chain was recorded in a study of OX40 agonist ivuxolimab in advanced cancers. On this clone: Its antigen remains unknown.

This CDR3 comprises 17 residues. Deletions cut 2 bases from V and 1 base from J, with 17 bases between. Germline loops: CDR1 MNHEY, CDR2 SMNVEV (reference sequence). Findings and caveats of the study: Some nonresponders likewise displayed low normalized T-cell clonal expansion.

Here immunoSEQ multiplex PCR was the method, and the copy in TCRdb shows in-frame clones only, minus some. The sample has around 16,000 clones, around four fifths seen once. V usage is TRBV27 and J usage is TRBJ1-1; D unresolved. The sequencing here drew on CD4+ or CD8+ T cells sorted from blood, taken in a trial of the OX40 agonist ivuxolimab. The clonotype comes from an adult with an advanced solid tumor such as melanoma, head and neck, liver or kidney cancer. The CDR3 region is CASSLAPLTGGNTEAFF. In DNA form, the CDR3 reads TGTGCCAGCAGTTTAGCCCCCCTAACCGGTGGGAACACTGAAGCTTTCTTT.